This T cell receptor (beta chain) was sequenced for a study of CD8 T cells in Susac syndrome (dated by TCRdb to the late 2010s). For the wider study: Whether CD8+ T cell activation and differentiation in Susac syndrome was antigen driven was tested using repertoire sequencing. Results the study describes overall, beyond this receptor: The number of individuals in the TCR sequencing and HLA analysis was acknowledged as relatively small.

Peripheral blood CD8+ and CD4+ T cells from healthy donors, Susac syndrome patients and multiple sclerosis patients were profiled by high-throughput TCR beta sequencing. Multiple sclerosis controls were treatment-naive patients with stable or active relapsing-remitting disease fulfilling revised McDonald criteria. Bulk CD8+ and CD4+ T cells were purified magnetically by negative isolation, whereas CD8+ TEMRA cells were enriched by FACS. Blood was collected in EDTA tubes and processed within 24 hours, with PBMCs isolated through density gradient centrifugation. PBMCs intended for TCR sequencing were cryopreserved in liquid nitrogen and were subsequently thawed in a 37 degrees C water bath. Purity of sorted or isolated CD4+, CD8+ and CD8+ TEMRA cells was at least 90%. RNA was extracted using the RNeasy kit, and roughly 0.45 to 1 microgram was reverse transcribed with random hexamers. The immunoSEQ multiplex PCR assay, which covers 54 Vbeta and 13 Jbeta segments, was used to amplify TCR beta CDR3 regions. PCR amplification bias was corrected using a synthetic template baseline for primer optimization and computational correction. For the original study's pipeline: Reads were assigned to V, D and J genes according to IMGT and analyzed in immunoSEQ Analyzer, with only productive sequences retained. Clonality was calculated as one minus the Shannon entropy normalized by log2 of the number of productive unique sequences. For each patient and control, public and private clones were evaluated among the 100 most prevalent clones. A clone was defined as Susac-specific if it was absent from the healthy and MS cohorts, from about 1,100 published viral clones and from other ImmuneACCESS disease sequences. TCRdb reworked the public reads: Q25 trimming with fastp, MiXCR clone assembly, productive beta chains retained. Rows are combined by CDR3 protein, so each entry shows the most common genes and DNA. The V and J calls were determined by TCRdb, not by the authors. Across this sample there are about 150,000 distinct CDR3 sequences, with 85% to 95% seen only once. Over 0.095% of the sample lies in the top ten.

Trimming takes 2 bases off V and 2 bases off J; junction bases not matched to a gene: 1. According to the germline V gene (reference sequence), CDR1 reads MNHEY and CDR2 reads SMNVEV. Including cysteine and phenylalanine, the CDR3 has 14 amino acids. Just CDR3 DNA is preserved here, 42 bases in frame from base 1. This clonotype has a handful of counts. No antigen is known for it. It has no much larger one-base neighbor in the sample; base qualities were not kept. The rearrangement joined TRBV27 to TRBJ2-7; 9 bases in the junction line up with TRBD1. The sequence was obtained from a human donor with multiple sclerosis. The sequencing input was CD4+ T cells from PBMCs. The DNA reads TGTGCCAGCAGTTTAAACAGGGGGCCCTACGAGCAGTACTTC. Its amino acids are CASSLNRGPYEQYF.